Each of the 32 T cell receptor beta chains below was sequenced from the same sample in a study of blood T cell repertoires in COVID-19. Clones were sequenced by immunoSEQ multiplex PCR, and TCRdb holds only the in-frame ones, with some missing. The table includes about 190,000 clones, 75% to 90% detected once. Material for sequencing was peripheral blood. These receptors all stem from a man between 25 and 39 years old with acute or convalescent COVID-19.

The chain uses TRBV9 and TRBJ2-3, with 8 positions matching TRBD1. CDR3 size: 15 residues. With V trimmed by 0 bases and J by 4 bases, 4 bases remained unmatched. Germline lookup yields CDR1 SGDLS and CDR2 YYNGEE. The CDR3 DNA reads TGTGCCAGCAGCGTAGGACAGGGGACCTCAGATACGCAGTATTTT. It specifies CASSVGQGTSDTQYF.

The V call is TRBV19, the J call TRBJ2-1, with 9 bases identical to TRBD1. Germline CDR1 and CDR2: LNHDA and SQIVND (reference sequence). With V trimmed by 9 bases and J by 3 bases, 3 bases remained unmatched. The CDR3 totals 13 residues. The CDR3 nucleotides are TGTGCCAGCGGGACAGGGAACTACAATGAGCAGTTCTTC. Translation: CASGTGNYNEQFF.

The chain carries TRBV27 and TRBJ2-2; D is ambiguous. This CDR3 is 15 amino acids long. Trimming removed 3 bases at V and 6 bases at J, with 14 bases between. The V gene's germline CDR1 is MNHEY and CDR2 SMNVEV (reference sequence). The CDR3 loop is CASSFSTLAPGELFF. CDR3 DNA: TGTGCCAGCAGTTTCTCGACTTTGGCGCCCGGGGAGCTGTTTTTT.

This clone occurred many times. The J gene is TRBJ1-3, the V gene TRBV9; TRBD1 matches at 9 bases. The CDR3 sequence is 17 residues long. Germline V lookup: CDR1 SGDLS, CDR2 YYNGEE. V gave up 3 bases and J gave up 6 bases; unmatched junction bases: 13. CDR3 region: CASSARPGQGSTNTIYF. CDR3 nucleotides: TGTGCCAGCAGCGCCCGGCCCGGACAGGGGTCCACAAACACCATATATTTT.

The chain joins TRBV30 to TRBJ2-7; D perhaps matches TRBD1 (5 bases). The CDR3 covers 11 residues. V lost 5 bases and J 3 bases, leaving 8 bases between the germline ends. Germline V gene data show CDR1 as GTSNPN and CDR2 as SVGIG (reference sequence). The chain's CDR3 is CAWDRNYEQYF. The CDR3 DNA reads as TGTGCCTGGGACAGAAACTACGAGCAGTACTTC.

This clone appeared once. The chain links TRBV5-1 to TRBJ2-1; TRBD2 matches at 13 bases. Unmatched junction bases numbered 13, after V lost 2 bases and J lost 8 bases. CDR3 size: 18 residues. The V gene's germline CDR1 is SGHRS and CDR2 YFSETQ. In DNA form, the CDR3 reads TGCGCCAGCAGCTTAGGGACTAGCGGGACGCAGGGGGGCGATGAGCAGTTCTTC. Amino acids: CASSLGTSGTQGGDEQFF.

The V call is TRBV18, the J call TRBJ2-7; the match to TRBD1 covers 7 bases. The V gene end was trimmed by 3 bases and the J gene end by 3 bases; junction bases not matched to a gene: 5. Germline V gene lookup returns CDR1 KGHSH and CDR2 LQKENI. The CDR3 extends over 14 amino acids. In nucleotides, the CDR3 is TGTGCCAGCTCACCGTCCCAGGGGGTCTACGAGCAGTACTTC. Translating it yields CASSPSQGVYEQYF.

As concerns this clone: Relative to the germline gene, one junction end is altered; a read error may explain this. The J gene is TRBJ1-2, the V gene TRBV28, with D unresolved. CDR3 length equals 12 residues. CDR1 and CDR2 (germline): MDHEN, SYDVKM. CDR3 amino acids: CASSTGLDSGDF. CDR3 bases: TGTGCCAGCAGTACGGGATTGGACTCCGGAGACTTC.

V usage is TRBV24-1 and J usage is TRBJ1-1; no clear D. Between the trimmed V and J ends, which lost 4 bases and 3 bases, there was a span of 14 bases. The germline V gene encodes CDR1 KGHDR and CDR2 SFDVKD. CDR3 length: 15 residues. The CDR3 spells CATSEWLQPYTEAFF. The CDR3 DNA follows: TGTGCCACCAGTGAGTGGCTTCAACCATACACTGAAGCTTTCTTT.

DNA of the CDR3: TGTGCCAGCAGCTCGGGACTGCCCTCAGATACGCAGTATTTT. Translating gives CASSSGLPSDTQYF. V gene TRBV7-8 combines with J gene TRBJ2-3, with D possibly being TRBD2 (6 bases). Germline V gene lookup returns CDR1 SGHVS and CDR2 FQNEAQ. Trimming stripped 4 bases from V and 4 bases from J, with 12 bases between. CDR3 length: 14 amino acids.

The chain has TRBV27 and TRBJ1-5; TRBD1 is a possible D gene (6 bases). Trimming left V 6 bases short and J 2 bases short, with 14 bases between. The CDR3 contains 15 residues. Germline CDR1 and CDR2: MNHEY and SMNVEV (reference sequence). The DNA of the CDR3 is TGTGCCAGCAGACCACAGGGTAAGGGCAATCAGCCCCAGCATTTT. This codes for CASRPQGKGNQPQHF.

The chain is built from TRBV2 and TRBJ2-7, with 8 bases identical to TRBD1. Germline CDR1 reads SNHLY; CDR2 reads FYNNEI. V shed 7 bases, J shed 2 bases, and the junction held 4 bases outside the gene matches. This CDR3 contains 13 residues. CDR3 DNA sequence: TGTGCCAGCACTTTGGACAGGGCCTACGAGCAGTACTTC. Its protein is CASTLDRAYEQYF. The whole variable domain, filled in from reference TRBV2 and TRBJ2-7, reads EPEVTQTPSHQVTQMGQEVILRCVPISNHLYFYWYRQILGQKVEFLVSFYNNEISEKSEIFDDQFSVERPDGSNFTLKIRSTKLEDSAMYFCASTLDRAYEQYFGPGTRLTVT.

This chain joins TRBV25-1 and TRBJ1-4; a weak D match, TRBD1 (6 bases). The V gene lost 7 bases and the J gene lost 6 bases, with 15 bases spanning the gap. Germline CDR1 and CDR2: MGHDK and SYGVNS. There are 14 residues in the CDR3. The DNA for the CDR3 is TGTGCCAGCATGCAGGGGTATTCGGATGAAAAACTGTTTTTT. Translating gives CASMQGYSDEKLFF. Full variable domain (remainder filled in from reference TRBV25-1 and TRBJ1-4): EADIYQTPRYLVIGTGKKITLECSQTMGHDKMYWYQQDPGMELHLIHYSYGVNSTEKGDLSSESTVSRIRTEHFPLTLESARPSHTSQYLCASMQGYSDEKLFFGSGTQLSVL.

J is TRBJ2-3 and V is TRBV3-1 (or the pseudogene TRBV3-2); maybe TRBD1 (5 bases). This CDR3 is 15 amino acids long. Germline loops: CDR1 LGHDT, CDR2 YNNKEL (reference sequence). V lost 6 bases and J lost 5, with 18 bases in between. The CDR3 bases are TGTGCCAGCAGGTTGGGGCGCCAGTTTGGAGATACGCAGTATTTT. Translating gives CASRLGRQFGDTQYF.

The CDR3 region is CASASNRGETQYF. The CDR3 DNA follows: TGTGCCAGCGCCTCGAACAGGGGAGAGACCCAGTACTTC. The V gene is TRBV28, the J gene TRBJ2-5, with 7 bases matching TRBD1. The CDR3 is 13 amino acids. Germline CDR1 is MDHEN and CDR2 is SYDVKM. After removal of 8 bases from V and 4 bases from J, the junction contained 7 bases not matched to a gene.

In this sample, this clone turned up once. J is TRBJ2-7 and V is TRBV3-1 (or the pseudogene TRBV3-2); tentative D call: TRBD1 (5 bases). Germline V gene data show CDR1 as LGHDT and CDR2 as YNNKEL (reference sequence). The CDR3 is 15 residues long. The germline V and J ends were trimmed by 0 bases and 4 bases, with 13 bases remaining between them. CDR3 protein: CASSQERTSFYEQYF. The CDR3 region has the DNA TGTGCCAGCAGCCAAGAAAGGACATCCTTTTACGAGCAGTACTTC.

The gene calls are TRBV3-1 (or the pseudogene TRBV3-2) and TRBJ2-1; 8 nucleotides align to TRBD2. V lost 0 bases and J lost 7; bases outside the gene matches: 11. The CDR3 runs 17 residues. Per the germline V gene, CDR1 is LGHDT and CDR2 is YNNKEL (reference sequence). The CDR3 region has the DNA TGTGCCAGCAGCCAAGAAGGAGCGGGGGCCCAGGGGAATGAGCAGTTCTTC. Its translation: CASSQEGAGAQGNEQFF.

The chain couples TRBV6-1 to TRBJ1-6; perhaps TRBD1 as D (5 bases). This CDR3 is 15 amino acids long. The germline V gene encodes CDR1 MNHNS and CDR2 SASEGT. Between the trimmed V and J ends, which lost 0 bases and 9 bases, there was a span of 12 bases. The chain's CDR3 is CASSEARGTGSPLHF. The DNA for the CDR3 is TGTGCCAGCAGTGAAGCGCGGGGGACGGGTTCACCCCTCCACTTT.

J is TRBJ1-1 and V is TRBV6-6; a weak D match, TRBD1 (5 bases). The CDR3 contains 15 residues. Germline loops: CDR1 MNHNY, CDR2 SVGAGI (reference sequence). V lost 7 bases and J 1 base, leaving 16 bases between the germline ends. CDR3 nucleotides: TGTGCCAGCACGCACGGGGGGACCTCGAACACTGAAGCTTTCTTT. Translating gives CASTHGGTSNTEAFF.

The chain carries TRBV5-1 and TRBJ1-2; D call uncertain. The ends were cut back, 6 bases at V and 4 bases at J, with 19 bases in the middle. This CDR3 is 15 amino acids long. CDR1 is SGHRS, CDR2 YFSETQ, per germline. As DNA, the CDR3 is TGCGCCAGCAAAACCGCTGGCGGGCCAGCCTATGGCTACACCTTC. Amino acid sequence: CASKTAGGPAYGYTF.

This clone was seen a handful of times. This CDR3 reads CASSLAREQFF. CDR3 bases: TGTGCCAGCAGCTTAGCACGGGAGCAGTTCTTC. The rearrangement uses TRBV7-9 and TRBJ2-1; no clear D gene. Germline CDR1 reads SEHNR; CDR2 reads FQNEAQ (reference sequence). The CDR3 covers 11 residues. V was cut by 0 bases and J by 10 bases, with 4 bases left in between.

This chain joins TRBV19 and TRBJ1-2; D not resolved. V dropped 1 base and J dropped 0 bases, with 3 bases sitting between them. CDR1 and CDR2 (germline): LNHDA, SQIVND (reference sequence). The CDR3 is 13 amino acids. CDR3 nucleotide sequence: TGTGCCAGTAGTATAGGAGCTAACTATGGCTACACCTTC. Protein product: CASSIGANYGYTF. The full variable domain, its missing parts supplied by reference TRBV19 and TRBJ1-2, is DGGITQSPKYLFRKEGQNVTLSCEQNLNHDAMYWYRQDPGQGLRLIYYSQIVNDFQKGDIAEGYSVSREKKESFPLTVTSAQKNPTAFYLCASSIGANYGYTFGSGTRLTVV.

This clone was counted a few times. V gene TRBV27 combines with J gene TRBJ2-3, with a tentative D call TRBD2 (6 bases). The germline gives CDR1 MNHEY, CDR2 SMNVEV (reference sequence). V dropped 6 bases and J dropped 0 bases, with 13 bases sitting between them. There are 15 residues in the CDR3. The DNA for the CDR3 is TGTGCCAGCAGAAGGCGGGAAACTAGCACAGATACGCAGTATTTT. As protein: CASRRRETSTDTQYF.

The genes are TRBV12-5 and TRBJ1-4; D might be TRBD1 (6 bases). V lost 3 bases and J lost 8, with 19 bases in between. This CDR3 has 16 residues. The germline V gene encodes CDR1 LGHNT and CDR2 FRNRAP. CDR3 residues: CASGFRPDSLPEKLFF. The CDR3 DNA reads TGTGCTAGTGGTTTTCGACCGGACAGCCTACCCGAAAAACTGTTTTTT. Variable domain in full (rest from reference TRBV12-5 and TRBJ1-4): DARVTQTPRHKVTEMGQEVTMRCQPILGHNTVFWYRQTMMQGLELLAYFRNRAPLDDSGMPKDRFSAEMPDATLATLKIQPSEPRDSAVYFCASGFRPDSLPEKLFFGSGTQLSVL.

The chain uses TRBV19 and TRBJ2-7; D possibly corresponds to TRBD1 (5 bases). The CDR3 has 15 residues. Germline V gives CDR1 LNHDA, CDR2 SQIVND (reference sequence). The V end lost 5 bases, the J end lost 4 bases, and 18 bases lay between the germline ends. The CDR3 sequence is CASSDSIGLTYEQYF. The CDR3 nucleotides read TGTGCCAGTAGTGACAGTATTGGTCTGACGTACGAGCAGTACTTC.

This clone has only a few counts. Here the CDR3 DNA reads TGTGCCAGCAGCCGACAGGGGGCAAGAAACACCATATATTTT. It codes for CASSRQGARNTIYF. This chain connects TRBV3-1 (or the pseudogene TRBV3-2) to TRBJ1-3; 10 nucleotides agree with TRBD1. J lost 5 bases, V lost 4 bases, and 2 bases had no gene match. Germline CDR1 and CDR2: LGHDT and YNNKEL (reference sequence). The CDR3 contains 14 residues.

The V gene is TRBV7-2, the J gene TRBJ2-1, with 8 positions matching TRBD2. This CDR3 comprises 16 residues. In germline, CDR1 is SGHTA, CDR2 FQGNSA. After removal of 4 bases from V and 1 base from J, the junction contained 6 bases not matched to a gene. The CDR3 region has the DNA TGTGCCAGCAGCTCAAGCGGGAGACGGTCCTACAATGAGCAGTTCTTC. Translation: CASSSSGRRSYNEQFF.

This clone was detected only once. The chain has TRBV5-5 and TRBJ2-3; D is unresolved. Germline V lookup: CDR1 SGHKS, CDR2 YYEKEE (reference sequence). The CDR3 spans 16 residues. V lost 5 bases and J 8 bases, leaving 24 bases between the germline ends. CDR3 coding DNA: TGTGCCAGCAGGAACCCCATGCGAATTCGTAATGGTACGCAGTATTTT. Protein product: CASRNPMRIRNGTQYF.

The chain couples TRBV6-5 to TRBJ1-5, with 7 positions matching TRBD1. Germline V gene sequence: CDR1 MNHEY, CDR2 SVGAGI. Trimming took 5 bases from V and 6 from J; bases not matched to a gene: 10. This CDR3 spans 15 amino acids. The CDR3 region has the DNA TGTGCCAGCAGTCAGACAGGGAGCGGGGGTCAGCCCCAGCATTTT. It translates to CASSQTGSGGQPQHF.

The chain uses TRBV19 and TRBJ2-2; 8 nucleotides match TRBD1. With V trimmed by 2 bases and J by 4 bases, 6 bases remained unmatched. Germline loops: CDR1 LNHDA, CDR2 SQIVND (reference sequence). The CDR3 contains 16 residues. The CDR3: CASSILRTGSTGELFF. For the CDR3, the DNA is TGTGCCAGTAGTATATTGAGGACAGGGTCCACCGGGGAGCTGTTTTTT.

CDR3 sequence: CASSLGDLYNEQFF. The CDR3 bases are TGCGCCAGCAGCTTGGGGGACTTATACAATGAGCAGTTCTTC. The chain uses TRBV5-1 and TRBJ2-1, with D possibly matching TRBD2 (6 bases). V was cut by 0 bases and J by 4 bases, with 8 bases left in between. CDR3 size: 14 residues. Germline values: CDR1 SGHRS, CDR2 YFSETQ.

A single count supports this clone. The CDR3 DNA reads TGTGCCAGCAGTCCCCGGGACACCGTTAATGAAAAACTGTTTTTT. This sequence encodes CASSPRDTVNEKLFF. The chain carries TRBV27 and TRBJ1-4; D is perhaps TRBD1 (6 bases). Germline CDR1 MNHEY, CDR2 SMNVEV (reference sequence). The CDR3 extends over 15 amino acids. V was cut by 5 bases and J by 4 bases, with 14 bases left in between.